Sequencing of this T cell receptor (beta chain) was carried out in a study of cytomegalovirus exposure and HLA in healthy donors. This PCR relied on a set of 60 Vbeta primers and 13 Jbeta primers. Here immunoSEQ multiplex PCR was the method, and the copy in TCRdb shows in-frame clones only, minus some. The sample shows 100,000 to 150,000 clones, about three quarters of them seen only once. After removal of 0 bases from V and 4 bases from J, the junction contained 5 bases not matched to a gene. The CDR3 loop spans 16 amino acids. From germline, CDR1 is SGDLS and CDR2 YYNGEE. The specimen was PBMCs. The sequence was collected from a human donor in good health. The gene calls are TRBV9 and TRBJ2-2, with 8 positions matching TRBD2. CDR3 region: CASSVAGGERTGELFF. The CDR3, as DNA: TGTGCCAGCAGCGTAGCGGGGGGGGAGCGCACCGGGGAGCTGTTTTTT.